The clone carrying this T cell receptor beta chain was recorded a few times. Its cognate antigen is unknown. This specimen comes from a study of response to subunit inactivated influenza vaccine. Points from the study as a whole: Authors suggested few new T cells are recruited by each seasonal influenza vaccination.

TCRdb re-analysed the RT-PCR reads in MiXCR, keeping a single row per CDR3 protein. Among 500,000 or so distinct CDR3 sequences listed, roughly 9.7% were seen once. The source is a man in his forties or fifties who received an inactivated influenza vaccine. The sample here was PBMCs from blood, taken 35 to 45 days after vaccination.

The DNA for the CDR3 is TGCGCCAGCAGCCAAGGTCGGAATCCGGCGAGCTACGAGCAGTACTTC. Translating gives CASSQGRNPASYEQYF. V gene TRBV4-3 combines with J gene TRBJ2-7; no definite D call. The CDR3 covers 16 residues. The V end lost 1 base, the J end lost 3 bases, and 16 bases lay between the germline ends. CDR1 LGHNA and CDR2 YSLEER come from the germline V gene.